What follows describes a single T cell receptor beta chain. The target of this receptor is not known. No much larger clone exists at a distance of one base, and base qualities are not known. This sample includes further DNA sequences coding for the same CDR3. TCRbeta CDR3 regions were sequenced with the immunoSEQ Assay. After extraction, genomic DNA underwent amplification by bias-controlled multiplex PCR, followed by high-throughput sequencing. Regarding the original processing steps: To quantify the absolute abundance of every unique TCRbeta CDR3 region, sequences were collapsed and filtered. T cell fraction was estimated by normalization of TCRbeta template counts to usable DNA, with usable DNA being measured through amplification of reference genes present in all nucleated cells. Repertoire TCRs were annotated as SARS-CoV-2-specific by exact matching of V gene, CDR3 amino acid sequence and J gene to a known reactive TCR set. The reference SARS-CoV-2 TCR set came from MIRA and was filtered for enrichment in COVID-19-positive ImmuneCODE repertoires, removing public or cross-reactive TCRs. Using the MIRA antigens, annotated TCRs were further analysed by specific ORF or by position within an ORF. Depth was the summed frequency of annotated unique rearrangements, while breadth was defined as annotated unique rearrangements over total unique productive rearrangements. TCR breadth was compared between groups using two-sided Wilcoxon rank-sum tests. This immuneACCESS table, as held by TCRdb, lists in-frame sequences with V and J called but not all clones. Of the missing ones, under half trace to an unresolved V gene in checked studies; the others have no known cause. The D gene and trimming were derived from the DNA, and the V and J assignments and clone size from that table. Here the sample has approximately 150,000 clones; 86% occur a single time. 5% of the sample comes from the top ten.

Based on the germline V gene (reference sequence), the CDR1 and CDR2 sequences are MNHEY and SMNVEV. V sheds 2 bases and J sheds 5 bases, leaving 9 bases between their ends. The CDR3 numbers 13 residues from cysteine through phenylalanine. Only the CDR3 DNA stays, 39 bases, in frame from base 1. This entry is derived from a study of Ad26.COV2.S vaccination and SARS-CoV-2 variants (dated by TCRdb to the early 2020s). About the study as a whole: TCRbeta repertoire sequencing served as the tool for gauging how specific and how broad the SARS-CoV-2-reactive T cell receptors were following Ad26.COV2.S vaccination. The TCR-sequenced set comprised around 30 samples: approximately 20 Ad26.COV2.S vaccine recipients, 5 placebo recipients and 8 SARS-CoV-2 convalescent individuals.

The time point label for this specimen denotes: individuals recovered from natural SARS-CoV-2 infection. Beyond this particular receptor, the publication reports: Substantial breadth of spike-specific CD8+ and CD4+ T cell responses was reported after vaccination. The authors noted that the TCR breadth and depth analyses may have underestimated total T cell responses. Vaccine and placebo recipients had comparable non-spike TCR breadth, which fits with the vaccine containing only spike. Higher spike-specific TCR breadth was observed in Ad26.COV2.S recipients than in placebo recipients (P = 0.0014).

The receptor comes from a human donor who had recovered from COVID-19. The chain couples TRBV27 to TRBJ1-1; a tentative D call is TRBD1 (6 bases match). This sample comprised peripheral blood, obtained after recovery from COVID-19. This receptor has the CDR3 CASSLQGNTEAFF. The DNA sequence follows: TGTGCCAGCAGTTTACAGGGGAATACTGAAGCTTTCTTT.